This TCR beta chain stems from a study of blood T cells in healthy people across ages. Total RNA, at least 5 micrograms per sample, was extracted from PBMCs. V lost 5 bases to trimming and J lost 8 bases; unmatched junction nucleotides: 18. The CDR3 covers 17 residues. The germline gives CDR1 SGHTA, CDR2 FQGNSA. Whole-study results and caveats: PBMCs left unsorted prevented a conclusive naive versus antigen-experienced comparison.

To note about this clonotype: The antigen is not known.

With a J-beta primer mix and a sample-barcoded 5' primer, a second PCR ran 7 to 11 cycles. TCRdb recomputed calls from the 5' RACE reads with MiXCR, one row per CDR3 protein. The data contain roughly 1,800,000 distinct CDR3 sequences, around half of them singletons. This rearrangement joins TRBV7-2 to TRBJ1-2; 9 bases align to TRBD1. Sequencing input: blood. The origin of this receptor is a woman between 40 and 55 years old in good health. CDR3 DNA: TGTGCCAGCAGCCTAAGACAGGGGGAGGAGTTGGTATACGGCTACACCTTC. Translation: CASSLRQGEELVYGYTF. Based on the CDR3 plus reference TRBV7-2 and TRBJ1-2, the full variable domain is GAGVSQSPSNKVTEKGKDVELRCDPISGHTALYWYRQSLGQGLEFLIYFQGNSAPDKSGLPSDRFSAERTGGSVSTLTIQRTQQEDSAVYLCASSLRQGEELVYGYTFGSGTRLTVV.